This TCR beta chain was retrieved from a study of T cell repertoires in cytomegalovirus infection. Study context: It was the public TCR beta signatures that indicated both CMV infection and matching HLA type.

Germline CDR1 is SGHDT and CDR2 is YYEEEE. The CDR3 contains 15 residues. The V and J ends lost 0 bases and 4 bases respectively, with 13 bases between them. This clonotype was detected a few times. MiXCR was run by TCRdb on the reads, yielding one entry per CDR3 protein. Found here are approximately 500,000 distinct CDR3 sequences, approximately 17% of them singletons; the top ten hold under 30%. What was sequenced was CD8+ T cells from PBMCs. V and J are TRBV5-6 and TRBJ1-2; no clear D gene. The receptor comes from a human donor in good health (CMV status not recorded). Some clones in this sample may be carry-over from other donors' samples. Here the CDR3 reads CASSLDPPRSYGYTF. The CDR3 region has the DNA TGTGCCAGCAGCTTGGACCCCCCGAGGAGCTATGGCTACACCTTC.